Following are 20 T cell receptor beta chains from one sample sequenced in a study of T cells in Graves' hyperthyroidism and ophthalmopathy. Researchers amplified the TCR beta CDR3 regions from RNA transcripts. Primed by the HTBI set, a first-round RT-PCR was run on the TCR CDR3. TCRdb independently ran MiXCR on the multiplex PCR reads; one entry per CDR3 protein. The data show under 400,000 distinct CDR3 sequences, 15% to 19% seen once. Sequencing was done on a sample of blood. The receptors originated from a woman aged 18-30 years with Graves' hyperthyroidism that later progressed to Graves' ophthalmopathy.

The CDR3 DNA follows: TGCAGTGCTAGATTACAGGGTACGAACACCGGGGAGCTGTTTTTT. Translated: CSARLQGTNTGELFF. The V and J genes are TRBV20-1 and TRBJ2-2; the D gene is possibly TRBD1 (6 bases). CDR3 length: 15 residues. V was clipped by 2 bases and J by 0 bases, with 10 bases between them. From germline, CDR1 is DFQATT and CDR2 SNEGSKA (reference sequence).

This clonotype has ten or more counts. The chain combines TRBV15 with TRBJ2-6; possible D gene TRBD2, 6 bases. Germline CDR1 LNHNV, CDR2 YYDKDF (reference sequence). The germline V and J ends were trimmed by 3 bases and 0 bases, with 9 bases remaining between them. This CDR3 comprises 16 residues. In nucleotides, the CDR3 is TGTGCCACCAGCAGGCCGGGAGCCTCTGGGGCCAACGTCCTGACTTTC. Translation gives CATSRPGASGANVLTF.

This rearrangement joins TRBV2 to TRBJ1-2, with 10 bases that match TRBD1. The germline V gene has CDR1 SNHLY and CDR2 FYNNEI. Germline trimming cut 5 bases from V and 8 bases from J; bases unmatched to any gene: 5. The CDR3 runs to 13 residues. In nucleotides, the CDR3 is TGTGCCAGCAGTATGGGACAGGGGAACGGCTACACCTTC. Its protein is CASSMGQGNGYTF.

The chain links TRBV18 to TRBJ2-1; 12 nucleotides align to TRBD2. V was clipped by 3 bases and J by 9 bases; unmatched bases: 12. The CDR3 runs 17 residues. Germline V gene data show CDR1 as KGHSH and CDR2 as LQKENI. The CDR3 DNA reads as TGTGCCAGCTCACCTTTCTCCCTAGCGGGAGGGCCGTCTGAGCAGTTCTTC. Its translation is CASSPFSLAGGPSEQFF. The full variable domain, completed using reference TRBV18 and TRBJ2-1, is NAGVMQNPRHLVRRRGQEARLRCSPMKGHSHVYWYRQLPEEGLKFMVYLQKENIIDESGMPKERFSAEFPKEGPSILRIQQVVRGDSAAYFCASSPFSLAGGPSEQFFGPGTRLTVL.

This clonotype was seen at least ten times. The V gene is TRBV20-1, the J gene TRBJ1-2, with D maybe TRBD1 (5 bases). Trimming removed 6 bases from V and 4 bases from J, with 9 bases in between. This CDR3 is built from 11 residues. Germline CDR1 and CDR2: DFQATT and SNEGSKA (reference sequence). CDR3 in amino acids: CSAGTLYGYTF. In DNA, the CDR3 is TGCAGTGCCGGGACTCTCTATGGCTACACCTTC.

This clonotype was seen at least ten times. The CDR3 is CASSPRGSSYNEQFF. In DNA form, the CDR3 reads TGTGCCAGCAGCCCTCGGGGTAGCTCCTACAATGAGCAGTTCTTC. The gene calls are TRBV7-9 and TRBJ2-1, with a possible D match to TRBD2 (5 bases). Germline CDR1 SEHNR, CDR2 FQNEAQ (reference sequence). The CDR3 is made up of 15 amino acids. With 5 bases removed from V and 0 bases from J, the gap between germline ends came to 11 bases.

This clonotype was seen at least ten times. V usage is TRBV20-1 and J usage is TRBJ1-2, with 11 bases matching TRBD1. V gave up 5 bases and J gave up 8 bases; unmatched junction bases: 4. This CDR3 region has 12 residues. Per germline, CDR1 DFQATT and CDR2 SNEGSKA (reference sequence). CDR3 amino acids: CSAWDRGDGYTF. CDR3 DNA sequence: TGCAGTGCTTGGGACAGGGGGGACGGCTACACCTTC.

The chain combines TRBV6-2 or TRBV6-3 with TRBJ2-2, with 12 bases matching TRBD2. The germline CDR1 and CDR2 sequences are MNHEY and SVGEGT. V was pared by 6 bases and J by 11 bases, with 13 bases of the junction left unmatched. This CDR3 region has 16 residues. The CDR3 nucleotides are TGTGCCAGCAGCCCCACACCGACTAGCGGGAGAGGAGAGCTGTTTTTT. Amino acids: CASSPTPTSGRGELFF.

In this sample, this clonotype turned up many times. The chain carries TRBV2 and TRBJ1-3; D not certain. The CDR3 is 14 residues long. Germline lookup yields CDR1 SNHLY and CDR2 FYNNEI. V was trimmed by 6 bases and J by 7 bases, leaving 16 bases between them. CDR3 in amino acids: CASSTRQSGNTIYF. The DNA of the CDR3 is TGTGCCAGCAGCACCAGGCAGAGTGGGAACACCATATATTTT.

This clonotype came up a few times. The chain uses TRBV4-1 and TRBJ2-6; TRBD1 matches at 7 bases. The V gene's germline CDR1 is MGHRA and CDR2 YSYEKL. Germline trimming cut 0 bases from V and 0 bases from J; bases unmatched to any gene: 8. The CDR3 contains 19 residues. Here the CDR3 reads CASSQDYGRGSSGANVLTF. CDR3 nucleotide sequence: TGCGCCAGCAGCCAAGATTACGGCAGGGGGAGCTCTGGGGCCAACGTCCTGACTTTC.

This clonotype was counted at least ten times. The chain couples TRBV28 to TRBJ1-4, with no clear D. Trimming left V 0 bases short and J 7 bases short, with 12 bases between. CDR1 is MDHEN and CDR2 is SYDVKM in the germline V gene. The CDR3 runs to 15 residues. CDR3 DNA: TGTGCCAGCAGTTTATGGGCACGGGAAGGTGAAAAACTGTTTTTT. This codes for CASSLWAREGEKLFF.

The J gene is TRBJ2-6, the V gene TRBV9; D unclear. The CDR3 has 15 residues. V was pared by 2 bases and J by 2 bases, with 8 bases between. The germline CDR1 and CDR2 sequences are SGDLS and YYNGEE. The CDR3 coding sequence is TGTGCCAGCAGCGTTGCAGGTCCTGGGGCCAACGTCCTGACTTTC. It translates to CASSVAGPGANVLTF. The full variable domain, rest sourced from reference TRBV9 and TRBJ2-6, is DSGVTQTPKHLITATGQRVTLRCSPRSGDLSVYWYQQSLDQGLQFLIQYYNGEERAKGNILERFSAQQFPDLHSELNLSSLELGDSALYFCASSVAGPGANVLTFGAGSRLTVL.

This CDR3 is CATSDFNSGANVLTF. The CDR3 DNA is TGTGCCACCAGTGATTTCAACTCTGGGGCCAACGTCCTGACTTTC. V usage is TRBV24-1 and J usage is TRBJ2-6; D remains ambiguous. CDR1 and CDR2 from the germline V gene are KGHDR and SFDVKD. The V end lost 1 base, the J end lost 0 bases, and 3 bases lay between the germline ends. This CDR3 has 15 amino acids.

The chain links TRBV4-1 to TRBJ2-2, with TRBD2 matching over 9 bases. The V gene end was trimmed by 0 bases and the J gene end by 4 bases; junction bases not matched to a gene: 9. This CDR3 is 18 amino acids long. Germline CDR1 is MGHRA and CDR2 is YSYEKL. The DNA of the CDR3 is TGCGCCAGCAGCCAAGATCGGGGCGGGAGGGTCCCCACCGGGGAGCTGTTTTTT. This codes for CASSQDRGGRVPTGELFF.

The table lists this clonotype with many counts. J is TRBJ2-6 and V is TRBV28; D uncertain. Germline CDR1 and CDR2: MDHEN and SYDVKM. The CDR3 length is 14 residues. V lost 3 bases and J 2 bases, leaving 5 bases between the germline ends. The CDR3 nucleotides are TGTGCCAGCAGTTTCCCCACTGGGGCCAACGTCCTGACTTTC. Its protein product is CASSFPTGANVLTF.

At least ten counts were recorded for this clonotype. The chain is built from TRBV27 and TRBJ2-2, with D unresolved. This CDR3 comprises 13 residues. Germline V gene sequence: CDR1 MNHEY, CDR2 SMNVEV (reference sequence). Trimming pared 4 bases from V and 7 bases from J, leaving 10 bases between. CDR3 in amino acids: CASSSTLGGELFF. The CDR3 nucleotides are TGTGCCAGCAGTTCTACATTGGGCGGGGAGCTGTTTTTT.

This chain uses TRBV25-1 with TRBJ1-2; D possibly corresponds to TRBD1 (5 bases). CDR1 and CDR2 from the germline V gene are MGHDK and SYGVNS. The CDR3 is made up of 13 amino acids. V lost 6 bases and J 4 bases, leaving 12 bases between the germline ends. CDR3 region: CASSSQTGYGYTF. CDR3 DNA sequence: TGTGCCAGCAGCTCCCAAACAGGCTATGGCTACACCTTC.

This clonotype has at least ten counts. V gene TRBV6-5 combines with J gene TRBJ1-5, with D unclear. The V gene lost 0 bases and the J gene lost 0 bases, with 15 bases spanning the gap. Germline CDR1 MNHEY, CDR2 SVGAGI. The length of the CDR3 is 18 residues. The CDR3 reads CASSYSMREEYSNQPQHF. The CDR3 bases are TGTGCCAGCAGTTACTCGATGAGGGAGGAGTATAGCAATCAGCCCCAGCATTTT.

This clonotype was detected many times. In nucleotides, the CDR3 is TGTGCCAGCAGCCCCCACACAGGGGACAATGAGCAGTTCTTC. Amino acids: CASSPHTGDNEQFF. The gene calls are TRBV7-9 and TRBJ2-1; 7 bases align to TRBD1. The length of the CDR3 is 14 residues. Per the germline V gene, CDR1 is SEHNR and CDR2 is FQNEAQ (reference sequence). Unmatched junction bases numbered 6, after V lost 5 bases and J lost 5 bases.

This clonotype appeared a few times. This chain joins TRBV27 and TRBJ2-2, with D perhaps matching TRBD1 (5 bases). The germline CDR1 and CDR2 sequences are MNHEY and SMNVEV (reference sequence). Trimming removed 6 bases from V and 4 bases from J, with 12 bases in between. The CDR3 sequence is 14 residues long. As DNA, the CDR3 is TGTGCCAGCAGGCAGAACAGGTTCACCGGGGAGCTGTTTTTT. As protein: CASRQNRFTGELFF.